This T cell receptor beta chain was sequenced for a study of blood T cell repertoires in COVID-19. The overall study: COVID-19 samples from acute and convalescent phases originated in the United States, Italy and Spain. From T cells, B-cell-depleted T cells, or PBMCs came the material, which was cDNA or gDNA.

In the original analysis: Reference gene primers were amplified, and this amplification served to estimate nucleated cell counts. Some clones are missing from TCRdb's copy, which holds only in-frame ones; the method was immunoSEQ multiplex PCR. The V and J calls and clone size were taken over from that table, and D and trimming were inferred from the DNA. This table has roughly 100,000 clones, 85% to 90% appearing once. This clone was counted a few times. This same CDR3 is encoded by further DNA sequences in the sample. Germline loops: CDR1 SGHRS, CDR2 YFSETQ. V was pared by 4 bases and J by 7 bases, with 6 bases of the junction left unmatched. This CDR3 comprises 15 residues.

The V call is TRBV5-1, the J call TRBJ1-6; the match to TRBD1 covers 9 bases. This sequence originates from a human donor in a cohort sampled during active COVID-19. Sequenced sample: peripheral blood. CDR3 region: CASSPSGTGNSPLHF. The CDR3 bases are TGCGCCAGCAGCCCGAGCGGGACAGGGAATTCACCCCTCCACTTT.